Listed here is a single TCR beta chain. Its antigen remains unidentified. No much larger clone exists at a distance of one base, and base qualities are not known. This record comes from a study of T cell changes during pregnancy in multiple sclerosis (dated by TCRdb to between 2019 and 2020). Background for the entire study: The study looked at changes in the T cell repertoire across pregnancy in women with multiple sclerosis.

Libraries were prepared through the immunoSEQ multiplex PCR assay. Not all clones reach the TCRdb copy of this immuneACCESS table, which keeps in-frame sequences only. Checked studies attribute under half of the gap to unresolved V genes and leave the rest unexplained. This sample comprises around 80,000 clones, about 91% of them detected only once. The biggest ten clones account for around 2.6% of the sample. From the cysteine through the phenylalanine, the CDR3 covers 13 amino acids. The entry retains the CDR3 DNA only, 39 bases that are in frame from base 1. The CDR1 and CDR2 encoded by the germline V gene are KGHSY and FQNENV. The trim is 6 bases for V and 7 bases for J, with a gap of 13 bases between the germline ends.

The sample was peripheral blood, taken before pregnancy. This receptor was identified in a female donor with multiple sclerosis, enrolled in a pregnancy study. The sequence joins TRBV16 to TRBJ2-1, with a tentative D gene TRBD1 over 6 matching bases. The nucleotide sequence reads as follows: TGTGCCAGCAGTCTCGACAGGCCTAATGAGCAGTTCTTC. Its translation is CASSLDRPNEQFF.